The TCR beta chain described here comes from a study of T cell responses to AZD1222 COVID-19 vaccine. Profiled with immunoSEQ multiplex PCR; TCRdb holds only in-frame clones, not every one. The table includes some 180,000 clones, 85% to 95% detected once. The sequence was collected from an adult who received the MenACWY meningococcal vaccine as a control. The sample was peripheral blood, taken 28 days after the second dose of the MenACWY control vaccine.

This chain's CDR3 is CSAGMGREKLFF. The CDR3 nucleotides are TGCAGCGCTGGGATGGGTAGGGAAAAACTGTTTTTT. This chain joins TRBV29-1 and TRBJ1-4, with D uncertain. Trimming removed 7 bases at V and 8 bases at J, with 14 bases between. The CDR3 totals 12 residues. CDR1 and CDR2 (germline): SQVTM, ANQGSEA.